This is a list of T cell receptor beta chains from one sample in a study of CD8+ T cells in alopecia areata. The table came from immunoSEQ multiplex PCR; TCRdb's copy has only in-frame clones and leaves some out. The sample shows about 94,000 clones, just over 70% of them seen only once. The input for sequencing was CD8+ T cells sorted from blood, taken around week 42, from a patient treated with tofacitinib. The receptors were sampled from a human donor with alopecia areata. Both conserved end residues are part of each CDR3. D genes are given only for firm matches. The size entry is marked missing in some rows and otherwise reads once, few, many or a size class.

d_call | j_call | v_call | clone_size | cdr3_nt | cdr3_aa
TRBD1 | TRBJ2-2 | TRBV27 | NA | TGTGCCAGCCGACAGGGGGCCGGACCGAACACCGGGGAGCTGTTTTTT | CASRQGAGPNTGELFF
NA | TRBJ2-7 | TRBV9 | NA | TGTGCCAGCAGCGTACAGGGAACCTCCTACGAGCAGTACTTC | CASSVQGTSYEQYF
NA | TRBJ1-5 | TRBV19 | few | TGTGCCAGTAGTACCGTAGGTAATCAGCCCCAGCATTTT | CASSTVGNQPQHF
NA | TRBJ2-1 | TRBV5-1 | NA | TGCGCCAGCAGGTCGCAGCCCAATGAGCAGTTCTTC | CASRSQPNEQFF
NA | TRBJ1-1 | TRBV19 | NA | TGTGCCAGTAGTATGAGGGTCAGGGTTGGAACTGAAGCTTTCTTT | CASSMRVRVGTEAFF
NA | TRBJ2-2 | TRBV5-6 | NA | TGTGCCAGCAGCTTGGGGGGCTCCGGGGAGCTGTTTTTT | CASSLGGSGELFF
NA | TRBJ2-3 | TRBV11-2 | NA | TGTGCCAGCAGCCACCAGATCACAGATACGCAGTATTTT | CASSHQITDTQYF
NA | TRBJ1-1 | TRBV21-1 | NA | TGTGCCAGCAGCCCTATCGACAGGACCGATGCTGGGGACACTGAAGCTTTCTTT | CASSPIDRTDAGDTEAFF
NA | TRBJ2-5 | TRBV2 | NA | TGTGCCAGCAGTGAAATGGGGCTTGAGACCCAGTACTTC | CASSEMGLETQYF
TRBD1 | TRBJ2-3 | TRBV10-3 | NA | TGTGCCATCAGTGAAAACCGGGACAGGGCCTTTAGCACAGATACGCAGTATTTT | CAISENRDRAFSTDTQYF
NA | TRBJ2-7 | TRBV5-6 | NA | TGTGCCAGCAGCCCGGGACGGGGGACCTACGAGCAGTACTTC | CASSPGRGTYEQYF
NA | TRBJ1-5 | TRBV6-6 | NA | TGTGCCAGCAGTTACTCTGAGGGTCCTCAGCCCCAGCATTTT | CASSYSEGPQPQHF
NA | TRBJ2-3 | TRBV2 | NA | TGTGCCAGCAGTGGCGGTACAGATACGCAGTATTTT | CASSGGTDTQYF
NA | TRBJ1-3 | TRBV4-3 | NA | TGCGCCAGCAGCCAAGATCGGGGGTCCATATATTTT | CASSQDRGSIYF
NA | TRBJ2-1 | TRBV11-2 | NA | TGTGCCAGCAGCTTAGCAGGGGAGCAGTTCTTC | CASSLAGEQFF
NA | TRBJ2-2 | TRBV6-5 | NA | TGTGCCAGCAGACCCGACACCGGGGAGCTGTTTTTT | CASRPDTGELFF
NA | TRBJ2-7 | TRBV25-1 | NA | TGTGCCAGCAGTGATCGGTACGGGAAAACCTACGAGCAGTACTTC | CASSDRYGKTYEQYF
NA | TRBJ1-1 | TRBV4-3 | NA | TGCGCCAGCAGCCAAGATCTCTACGGGAACACTGAAGCTTTCTTT | CASSQDLYGNTEAFF
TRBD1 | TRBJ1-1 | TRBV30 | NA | TGTGCCTGGAAGTCGACAGGGGGGAACACTGAAGCTTTCTTT | CAWKSTGGNTEAFF
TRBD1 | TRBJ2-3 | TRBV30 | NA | TGTGCCACACAGGGGGCAAAAGATACGCAGTATTTT | CATQGAKDTQYF
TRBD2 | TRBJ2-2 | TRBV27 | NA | TGTGCCAGCAGTTTATCGCAACGGGGGGGCGGTAGAGCCGGGGAGCTGTTTTTT | CASSLSQRGGGRAGELFF
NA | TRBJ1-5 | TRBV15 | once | TGTGCCACCAGCAGTTGGACTACCGATAGCAATCAGCCCCAGCATTTT | CATSSWTTDSNQPQHF
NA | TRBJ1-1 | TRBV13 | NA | TGTGCCAGCAGCACAGGGATGAACACTGAAGCTTTCTTT | CASSTGMNTEAFF
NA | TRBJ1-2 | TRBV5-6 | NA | TGTGCCAGCAGCTCGGGCGTAACTCATCCAAACTATGGCTACACCTTC | CASSSGVTHPNYGYTF
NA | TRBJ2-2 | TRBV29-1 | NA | TGCAGCGCTATGGACGGGGAGCTGTTTTTT | CSAMDGELFF
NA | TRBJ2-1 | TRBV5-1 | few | TGCGCCAGCAGCTTGGTAGCAGCCGTGGGTTTTCCCCACAATGAGCAGTTCTTC | CASSLVAAVGFPHNEQFF
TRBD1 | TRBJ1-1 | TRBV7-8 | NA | TGTGCCAGCAGTTCAGGGGGCGCAGGCACTGAAGCTTTCTTT | CASSSGGAGTEAFF
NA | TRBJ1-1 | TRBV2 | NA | TGTGCCAGCAGTGAGCACCAGGGAAAGAACACTGAAGCTTTCTTT | CASSEHQGKNTEAFF
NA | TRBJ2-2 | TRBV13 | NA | TGTGCCAGCAAGAGGTCCTCCGGGGAGCTGTTTTTT | CASKRSSGELFF
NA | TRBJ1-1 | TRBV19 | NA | TGTGCCAGTAGTATTGGACAGAACACTGAAGCTTTCTTT | CASSIGQNTEAFF
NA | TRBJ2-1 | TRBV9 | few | TGTGCCAGCAGCGTAAAAGGAGGACAGAATGAGCAGTTCTTC | CASSVKGGQNEQFF
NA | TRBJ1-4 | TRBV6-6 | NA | TGTGCCAGCAGAGACCCTGACAGCCAGAATGAAAAACTGTTTTTT | CASRDPDSQNEKLFF
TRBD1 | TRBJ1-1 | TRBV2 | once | TGTGCCAGCAGTGCCGGGACAGGGTTGAACACTGAAGCTTTCTTT | CASSAGTGLNTEAFF
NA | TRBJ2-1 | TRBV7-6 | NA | TGTGCCAGCAGCTCGGAACTCAATGAGCAGTTCTTC | CASSSELNEQFF
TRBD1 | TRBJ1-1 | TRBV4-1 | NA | TGCGCCAGCAGGACAGGGACCACTGAAGCTTTCTTT | CASRTGTTEAFF
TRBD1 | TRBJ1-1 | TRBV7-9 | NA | TGTGCCAGCAGTCCCGGGACAGGGGGATCTGAAGCTTTCTTT | CASSPGTGGSEAFF
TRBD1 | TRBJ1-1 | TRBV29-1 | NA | TGCAGCGTTGACAGGGGGTGGAGCGAAGCTTTCTTT | CSVDRGWSEAFF
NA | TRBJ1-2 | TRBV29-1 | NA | TGCAGCGCCAGGATGGTTGGTACCTATGGCTACACCTTC | CSARMVGTYGYTF
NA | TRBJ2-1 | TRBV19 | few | TGTGCCAGTAGTAATCTATGGGGCTCCTACAATGAGCAGTTCTTC | CASSNLWGSYNEQFF
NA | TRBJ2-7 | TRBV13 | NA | TGTGCCAGCAGCCCCCGGTACAAGGAGGTCGAGCAGTACTTC | CASSPRYKEVEQYF
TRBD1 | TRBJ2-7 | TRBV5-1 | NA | TGCGCCAGCAGCTTGACCGGGACAGGTTACGAGCAGTACTTC | CASSLTGTGYEQYF
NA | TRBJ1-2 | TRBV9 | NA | TGTGCCAGCAGCGCCACGATCTATGGCTACACCTTC | CASSATIYGYTF
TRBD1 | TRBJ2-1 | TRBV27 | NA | TGTGCCAGCACCGATCTGACAGGGCAAAATGAGCAGTTCTTC | CASTDLTGQNEQFF
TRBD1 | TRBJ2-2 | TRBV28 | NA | TGTGCCAGCAGTGCCCCGGGACAGGGAGGGGCCGGGGAGCTGTTTTTT | CASSAPGQGGAGELFF
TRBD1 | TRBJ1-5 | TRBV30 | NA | TGTGCCTGGAGTGAAGGGACAGGGGGCCCTCAGCCCCAGCATTTT | CAWSEGTGGPQPQHF
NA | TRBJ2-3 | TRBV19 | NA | TGTGCCAGTAGTATTGGAGTCCTAAGCACAGATACGCAGTATTTT | CASSIGVLSTDTQYF
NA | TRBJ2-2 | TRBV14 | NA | TGTGCCAGCAGCCAAGACAGGCTAGTAAACACCGGGGAGCTGTTTTTT | CASSQDRLVNTGELFF
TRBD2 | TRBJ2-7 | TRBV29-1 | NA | TGCAGCGTTGAAGACGGGGGGGCGTACGAGCAGTACTTC | CSVEDGGAYEQYF
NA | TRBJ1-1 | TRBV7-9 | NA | TGTGCCAGCAGGTCAGGGAACACTGAAGCTTTCTTT | CASRSGNTEAFF
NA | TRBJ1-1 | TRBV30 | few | TGTGCCTGGAGCGTAGGGGGGGAGAACACTGAAGCTTTCTTT | CAWSVGGENTEAFF
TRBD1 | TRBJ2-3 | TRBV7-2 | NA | TGTGCCAGCAGCTCCAGGACAGGGGAGTCTTTT | CASSSRTGESF
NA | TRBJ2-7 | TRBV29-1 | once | TGCAGCGCCGTGACAGACTACGAGCAGTACTTC | CSAVTDYEQYF
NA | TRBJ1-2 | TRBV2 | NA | TGTGCCAGCGGTTTCCCGGGAGAGGGCTACACCTTC | CASGFPGEGYTF
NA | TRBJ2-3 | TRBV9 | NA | TGTGCCAGCAGCGTAGGGGGTAAGGGTACGCAGTATTTT | CASSVGGKGTQYF